These 17 T cell receptor beta chains were sequenced from one sample in a study of CD8+ T cells in alopecia areata. Sequencing used cDNA as its template, made by extracting RNA and reverse transcribing it. Only in-frame clones appear in the TCRdb table, and some are missing; sequencing was by immunoSEQ multiplex PCR. The sample shows 90,000 to 130,000 clones, under 60% of them seen only once. Sequencing was done on a sample of NKG2D-low CD8+ T cells sorted from blood. Receptors were obtained from a human donor with alopecia areata.

Only one count was recorded for this clone. V gene TRBV6-6 combines with J gene TRBJ2-2; D call uncertain. Germline V gives CDR1 MNHNY, CDR2 SVGAGI (reference sequence). This CDR3 contains 11 residues. Between the trimmed V and J ends, which lost 6 bases and 6 bases, there was a span of 5 bases. CDR3 sequence (DNA): TGTGCCAGCAGGACTTCCGGGGAGCTGTTTTTT. Translating gives CASRTSGELFF.

V is TRBV7-9 and J is TRBJ2-2, with D hard to call. Trimming stripped 2 bases from V and 7 bases from J, with 5 bases between. The CDR3 is 12 amino acids. Per germline, CDR1 SEHNR and CDR2 FQNEAQ (reference sequence). The DNA for the CDR3 is TGTGCCAGCAGCTTACTGTACGGGGAGCTGTTTTTT. Translated, it gives CASSLLYGELFF.

CDR3 coding DNA: TGCGCCAGCAGCAAGGGACAGGGGGATCTCAATTACTATGGCTACACCTTC. Translation: CASSKGQGDLNYYGYTF. The chain combines TRBV5-1 with TRBJ1-2; 11 nucleotides agree with TRBD1. V shed 4 bases, J shed 3 bases, and the junction held 11 bases outside the gene matches. CDR3 length: 17 residues. CDR1 is SGHRS and CDR2 is YFSETQ in the germline V gene.

The sample holds one count of this clone. The chain has TRBV30 and TRBJ1-5; D is possibly TRBD1 (6 bases). There are 14 residues in the CDR3. Germline CDR1 reads GTSNPN; CDR2 reads SVGIG (reference sequence). Trimming shortened V by 0 bases and J by 4 bases, and 10 bases separated the two germline ends. CDR3 DNA sequence: TGTGCCTGGAGTGTACGACAGGCAAATCAGCCCCAGCATTTT. Residues: CAWSVRQANQPQHF.

The rearrangement uses TRBV11-2 and TRBJ2-3, with D perhaps given as TRBD1 or TRBD2 (5 bases each). CDR1 is SGHAT and CDR2 is FQNNGV in the germline V gene. The CDR3 has 13 residues. V gave up 7 bases and J gave up 3 bases, with 11 bases separating them. CDR3 sequence: CASTTGATDTQYF. CDR3 DNA: TGTGCCAGCACCACCGGGGCTACAGATACGCAGTATTTT.

The chain employs TRBV2 and TRBJ2-1; tentatively, D is TRBD1 or TRBD2 (5 bases each). CDR3 length equals 16 residues. CDR1 SNHLY and CDR2 FYNNEI come from the germline V gene. The V and J ends lost 3 bases and 12 bases respectively, with 24 bases between them. The CDR3 spells CASSDEPAAEGEGQFF. The CDR3 DNA follows: TGTGCCAGCAGTGACGAACCAGCAGCGGAAGGGGAAGGGCAGTTCTTC.

This clone was observed a few times. CDR3 DNA sequence: TGTGCCAGCAGTACCAGAGACGAGCAGTACTTC. Amino acid sequence: CASSTRDEQYF. The rearrangement joins TRBV27 to TRBJ2-7; no clear D gene. In germline, CDR1 is MNHEY, CDR2 SMNVEV (reference sequence). V dropped 5 bases and J dropped 5 bases, with 7 bases sitting between them. CDR3 size: 11 residues.

V is TRBV27 and J is TRBJ2-7, with TRBD2 as a possible D gene (6 bases). The germline gives CDR1 MNHEY, CDR2 SMNVEV (reference sequence). The V gene lost 6 bases and the J gene lost 3 bases, with 15 bases spanning the gap. The CDR3 has 14 residues. The CDR3: CASSAGTGVYEQYF. The CDR3 region has the DNA TGTGCCAGCAGCGCCGGGACGGGGGTCTACGAGCAGTACTTC.

The V and J genes are TRBV9 and TRBJ2-1, with 14 bases fitting TRBD2. The CDR3 has 17 residues. V dropped 3 bases and J dropped 7; count of bases not matched to a gene: 9. Germline lookup yields CDR1 SGDLS and CDR2 YYNGEE. The CDR3 region has the DNA TGTGCCAGCAGCGACGGACTAGCGGGAGGCCGAAGGAATGAGCAGTTCTTC. Its translation: CASSDGLAGGRRNEQFF.

This clone was counted a few times. The J gene is TRBJ2-7, the V gene TRBV29-1; TRBD2 might be the D (5 bases). This CDR3 spans 12 amino acids. Trimming took 6 bases from V and 3 from J, leaving 12 bases between them. Germline V gene sequence: CDR1 SQVTM, CDR2 ANQGSEA. CDR3 protein: CSVGATSYEQYF. The CDR3 DNA reads as TGCAGCGTAGGTGCTACTAGCTACGAGCAGTACTTC.

This clone appeared a few times. The V call is TRBV29-1, the J call TRBJ2-7; D is unresolved. Trimming pared 7 bases from V and 5 bases from J, leaving 21 bases between. The CDR3 runs to 14 residues. Germline CDR1 SQVTM, CDR2 ANQGSEA. The CDR3 bases are TGCAGCGCCGAGCTCGGAGATCTCACTAACGAGCAGTACTTC. It yields the protein CSAELGDLTNEQYF.

This clone has a handful of counts. CDR3 sequence: CASSLSLRNTEAFF. In nucleotides, the CDR3 is TGCGCCAGCAGCTTGAGTCTGAGAAACACTGAAGCTTTCTTT. This chain uses TRBV5-1 with TRBJ1-1, with no clear D. The CDR3 has 14 residues. The V gene's germline CDR1 is SGHRS and CDR2 YFSETQ. V shed 1 base and J shed 2 bases, with 9 bases lying between them. Full variable domain (remainder filled in from reference TRBV5-1 and TRBJ1-1): KAGVTQTPRYLIKTRGQQVTLSCSPISGHRSVSWYQQTPGQGLQFLFEYFSETQRNKGNFPGRFSGRQFSNSRSEMNVSTLELGDSALYLCASSLSLRNTEAFFGQGTRLTVV.

The V call is TRBV5-6, the J call TRBJ2-7; no definite D call. Trimming removed 2 bases from V and 2 bases from J, with 11 bases in between. Germline V CDR1 and CDR2: SGHDT, YYEEEE. This CDR3 has 14 amino acids. CDR3 nucleotide sequence: TGTGCCAGCAGCTTTATTGAACAACCCTACGAGCAGTACTTC. This codes for CASSFIEQPYEQYF.

J is TRBJ1-1 and V is TRBV15; D remains ambiguous. The CDR3 totals 14 residues. Deletions cut 4 bases from V and 3 bases from J, with 12 bases between. CDR1 and CDR2 from the germline V gene are LNHNV and YYDKDF (reference sequence). CDR3 amino acids: CATSTRRMDTEAFF. CDR3 bases: TGTGCCACCAGCACCCGGCGGATGGACACTGAAGCTTTCTTT.

Worth noting for this clone: Other nucleotide sequences in the sample specify the same CDR3. The V and J genes are TRBV28 and TRBJ2-1; D not certain. Germline CDR1 is MDHEN and CDR2 is SYDVKM. Trimming pared 1 base from V and 4 bases from J, leaving 5 bases between. CDR3 size: 13 residues. The CDR3 loop reads CASSLSDYNEQFF. The CDR3 nucleotides read TGTGCCAGCAGTTTATCAGATTACAATGAGCAGTTCTTC.

This clone came up a few times. The chain joins TRBV28 to TRBJ2-7; TRBD1 is a possible D gene (5 bases). The CDR3 length is 15 residues. The V and J ends lost 7 bases and 0 bases respectively, with 16 bases between them. Germline-derived CDR1 and CDR2 are MDHEN and SYDVKM. The DNA for the CDR3 is TGTGCCAGCATCAAGGGCAGGGCTAGCTCCTACGAGCAGTACTTC. It is translated as CASIKGRASSYEQYF. The full variable domain, its missing parts supplied by reference TRBV28 and TRBJ2-7, is DVKVTQSSRYLVKRTGEKVFLECVQDMDHENMFWYRQDPGLGLRLIYFSYDVKMKEKGDIPEGYSVSREKKERFSLILESASTNQTSMYLCASIKGRASSYEQYFGPGTRLTVT.

This chain links TRBV4-1 with TRBJ2-3, with TRBD2 matching 12 bases. The ends lost 1 base at V and 2 bases at J; junction bases unmatched: 10. Germline loops: CDR1 MGHRA, CDR2 YSYEKL. CDR3 length: 19 residues. Here the CDR3 DNA reads TGCGCCAGCAGCCAAGTTGGTATAGGACTAGCGGGACCCACAGATACGCAGTATTTT. This encodes CASSQVGIGLAGPTDTQYF.